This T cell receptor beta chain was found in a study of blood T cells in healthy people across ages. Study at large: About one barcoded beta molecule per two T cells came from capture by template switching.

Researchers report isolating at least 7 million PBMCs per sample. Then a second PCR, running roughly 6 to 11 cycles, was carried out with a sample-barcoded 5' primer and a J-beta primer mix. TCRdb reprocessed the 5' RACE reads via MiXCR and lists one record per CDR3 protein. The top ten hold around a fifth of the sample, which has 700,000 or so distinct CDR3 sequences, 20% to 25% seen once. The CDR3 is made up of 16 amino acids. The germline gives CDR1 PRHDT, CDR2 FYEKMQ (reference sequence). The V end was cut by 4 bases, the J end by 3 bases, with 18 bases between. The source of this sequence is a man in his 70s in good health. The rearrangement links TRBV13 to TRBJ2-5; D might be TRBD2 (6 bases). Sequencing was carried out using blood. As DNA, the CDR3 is TGTGCCAGCAGCTCCGTCCTCTGGGGAGGAGAAGAGACCCAGTACTTC. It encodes CASSSVLWGGEETQYF. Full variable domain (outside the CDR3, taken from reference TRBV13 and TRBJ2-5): AAGVIQSPRHLIKEKRETATLKCYPIPRHDTVYWYQQGPGQDPQFLISFYEKMQSDKGSIPDRFSAQQFSDYHSELNMSSLELGDSALYFCASSSVLWGGEETQYFGPGTRLLVL.